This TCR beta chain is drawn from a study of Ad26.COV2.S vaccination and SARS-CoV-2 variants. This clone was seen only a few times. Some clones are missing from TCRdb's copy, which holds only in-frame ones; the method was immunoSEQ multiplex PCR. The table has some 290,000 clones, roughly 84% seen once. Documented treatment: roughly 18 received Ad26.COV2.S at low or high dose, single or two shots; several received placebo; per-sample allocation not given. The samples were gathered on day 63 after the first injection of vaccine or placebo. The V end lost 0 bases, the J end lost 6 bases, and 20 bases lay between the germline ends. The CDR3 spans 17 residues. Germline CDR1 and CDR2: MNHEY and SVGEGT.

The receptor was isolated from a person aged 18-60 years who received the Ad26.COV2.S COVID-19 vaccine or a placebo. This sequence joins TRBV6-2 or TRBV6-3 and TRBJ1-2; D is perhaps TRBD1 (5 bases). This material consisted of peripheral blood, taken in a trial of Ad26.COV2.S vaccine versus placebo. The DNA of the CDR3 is TGTGCCAGCAGTTACTCCGACGTCGGGACGGTCGGGGATGGCTACACCTTC. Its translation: CASSYSDVGTVGDGYTF.